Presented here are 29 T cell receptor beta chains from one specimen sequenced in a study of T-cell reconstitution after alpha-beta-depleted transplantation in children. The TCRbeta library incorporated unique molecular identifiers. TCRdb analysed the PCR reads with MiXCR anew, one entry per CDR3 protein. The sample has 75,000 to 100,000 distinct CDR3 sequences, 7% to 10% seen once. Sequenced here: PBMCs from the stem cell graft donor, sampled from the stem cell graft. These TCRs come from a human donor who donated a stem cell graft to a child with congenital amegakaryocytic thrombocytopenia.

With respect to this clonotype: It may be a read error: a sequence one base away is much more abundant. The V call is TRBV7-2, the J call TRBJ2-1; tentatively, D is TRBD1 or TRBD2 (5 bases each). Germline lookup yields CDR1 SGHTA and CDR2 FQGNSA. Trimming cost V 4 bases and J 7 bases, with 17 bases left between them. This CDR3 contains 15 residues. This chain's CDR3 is CASSYSGARGNEQFF. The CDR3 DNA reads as TGTGCCAGCAGCTACTCCGGGGCTAGAGGGAATGAGCAGTTCTTC.

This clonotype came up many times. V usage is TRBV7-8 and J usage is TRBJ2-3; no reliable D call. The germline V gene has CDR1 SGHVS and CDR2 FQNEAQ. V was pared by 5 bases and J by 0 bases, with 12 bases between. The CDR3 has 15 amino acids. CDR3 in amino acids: CASSPDGASTDTQYF. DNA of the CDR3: TGTGCCAGCAGCCCGGACGGCGCTAGCACAGATACGCAGTATTTT.

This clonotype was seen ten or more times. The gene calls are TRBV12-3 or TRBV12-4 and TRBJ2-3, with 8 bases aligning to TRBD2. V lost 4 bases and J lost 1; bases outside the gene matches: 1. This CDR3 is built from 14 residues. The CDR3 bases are TGTGCCAGCAGTTATAGCGGGGGCACAGATACGCAGTATTTT. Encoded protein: CASSYSGGTDTQYF.

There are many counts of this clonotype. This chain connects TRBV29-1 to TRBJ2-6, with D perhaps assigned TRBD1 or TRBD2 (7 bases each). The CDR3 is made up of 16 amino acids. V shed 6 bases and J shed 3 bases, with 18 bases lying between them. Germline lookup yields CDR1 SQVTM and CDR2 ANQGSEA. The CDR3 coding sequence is TGCAGCGTCAGGGGGGGGGACTCCGTTGGGGCCAACGTCCTGACTTTC. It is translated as CSVRGGDSVGANVLTF.

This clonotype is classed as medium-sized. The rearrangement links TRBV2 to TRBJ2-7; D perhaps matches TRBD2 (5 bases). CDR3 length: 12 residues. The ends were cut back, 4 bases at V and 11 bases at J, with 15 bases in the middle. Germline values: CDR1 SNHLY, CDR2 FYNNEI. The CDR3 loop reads CASSVSGNRKYF. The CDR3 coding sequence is TGTGCCAGCAGTGTGAGCGGCAACCGAAAGTACTTC.

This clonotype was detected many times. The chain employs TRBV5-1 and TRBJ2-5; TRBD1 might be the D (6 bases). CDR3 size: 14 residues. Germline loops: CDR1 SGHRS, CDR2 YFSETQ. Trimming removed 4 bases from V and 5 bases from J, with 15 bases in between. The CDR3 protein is CASSVWGLGETQYF. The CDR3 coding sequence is TGCGCCAGCAGCGTGTGGGGGCTGGGGGAGACCCAGTACTTC.

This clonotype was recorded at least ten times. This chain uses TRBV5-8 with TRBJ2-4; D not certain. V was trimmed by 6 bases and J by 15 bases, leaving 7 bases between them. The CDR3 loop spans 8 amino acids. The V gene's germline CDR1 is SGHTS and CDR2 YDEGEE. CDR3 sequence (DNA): TGTGCCAGCACCCCCCGGTACTTC. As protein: CASTPRYF. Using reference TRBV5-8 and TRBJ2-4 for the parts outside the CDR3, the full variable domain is EAGVTQSPTHLIKTRGQQATLRCSPISGHTSVYWYQQALGLGLQFLLWYDEGEERNRGNFPPRFSGRQFPNYSSELNVNALELEDSALYLCASTPRYFGAGTRLSVL.

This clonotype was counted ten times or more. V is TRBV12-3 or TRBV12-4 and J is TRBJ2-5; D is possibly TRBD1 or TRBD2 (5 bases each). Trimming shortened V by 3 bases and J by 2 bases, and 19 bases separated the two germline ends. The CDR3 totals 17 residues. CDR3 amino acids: CASSFRLQGRLQETQYF. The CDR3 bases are TGTGCCAGCAGTTTTAGATTGCAGGGACGGTTGCAAGAGACCCAGTACTTC.

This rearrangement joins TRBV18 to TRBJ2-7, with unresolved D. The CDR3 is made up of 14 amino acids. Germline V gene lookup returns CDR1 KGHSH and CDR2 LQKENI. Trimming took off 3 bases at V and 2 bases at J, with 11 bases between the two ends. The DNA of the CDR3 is TGTGCCAGCTCACCTTCGGACGGAGCCTACGAGCAGTACTTC. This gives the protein CASSPSDGAYEQYF.

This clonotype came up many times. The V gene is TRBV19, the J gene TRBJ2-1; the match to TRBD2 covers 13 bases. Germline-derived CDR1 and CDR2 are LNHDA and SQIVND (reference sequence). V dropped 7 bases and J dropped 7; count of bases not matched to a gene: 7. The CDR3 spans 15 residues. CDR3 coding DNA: TGTGCCAGTACCGCCGGGACTAGCGGGATGAATGAGCAGTTCTTC. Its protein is CASTAGTSGMNEQFF. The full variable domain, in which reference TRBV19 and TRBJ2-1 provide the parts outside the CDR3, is DGGITQSPKYLFRKEGQNVTLSCEQNLNHDAMYWYRQDPGQGLRLIYYSQIVNDFQKGDIAEGYSVSREKKESFPLTVTSAQKNPTAFYLCASTAGTSGMNEQFFGPGTRLTVL.

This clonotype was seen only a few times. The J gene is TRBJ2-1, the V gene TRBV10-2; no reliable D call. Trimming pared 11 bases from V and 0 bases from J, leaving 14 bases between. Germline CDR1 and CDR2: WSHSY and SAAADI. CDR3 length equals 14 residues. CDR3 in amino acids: CAVRGGSSYNEQFF. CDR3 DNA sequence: TGCGCCGTCCGCGGCGGTAGCTCCTACAATGAGCAGTTCTTC.

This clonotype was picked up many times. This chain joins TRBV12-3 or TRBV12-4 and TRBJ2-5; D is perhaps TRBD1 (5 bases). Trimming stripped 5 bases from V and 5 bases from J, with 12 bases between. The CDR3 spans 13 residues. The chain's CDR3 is CASSPDSPETQYF. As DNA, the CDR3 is TGTGCCAGCAGTCCAGACAGTCCGGAGACCCAGTACTTC.

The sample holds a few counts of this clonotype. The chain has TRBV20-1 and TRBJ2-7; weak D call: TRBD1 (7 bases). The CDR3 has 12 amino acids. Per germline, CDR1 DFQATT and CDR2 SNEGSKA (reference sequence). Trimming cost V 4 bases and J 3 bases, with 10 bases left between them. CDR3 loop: CSATGGIYEQYF. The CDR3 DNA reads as TGCAGTGCTACAGGGGGGATCTACGAGCAGTACTTC.

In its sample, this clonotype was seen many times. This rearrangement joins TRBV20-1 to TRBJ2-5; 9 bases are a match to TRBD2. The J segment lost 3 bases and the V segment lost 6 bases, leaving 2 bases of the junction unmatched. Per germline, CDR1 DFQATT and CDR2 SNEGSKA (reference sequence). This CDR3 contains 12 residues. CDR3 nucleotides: TGCAGTGCCCGACTAGCGGAAGAGACCCAGTACTTC. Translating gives CSARLAEETQYF.

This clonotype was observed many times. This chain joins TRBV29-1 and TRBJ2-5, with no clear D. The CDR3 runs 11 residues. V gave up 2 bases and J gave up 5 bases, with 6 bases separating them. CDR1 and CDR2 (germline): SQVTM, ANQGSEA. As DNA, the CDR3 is TGCAGCGTTGAAAGTGGCGAGACCCAGTACTTC. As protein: CSVESGETQYF.

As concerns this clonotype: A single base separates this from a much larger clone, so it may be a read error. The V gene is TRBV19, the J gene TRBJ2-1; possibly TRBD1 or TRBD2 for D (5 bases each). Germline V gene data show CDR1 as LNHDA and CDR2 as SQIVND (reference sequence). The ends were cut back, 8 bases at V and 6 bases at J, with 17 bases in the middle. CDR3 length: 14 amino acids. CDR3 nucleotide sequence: TGTGCCAGTGCCAGCCGGGGCAGGCTCAATGAGCAGTTCTTC. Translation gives CASASRGRLNEQFF.

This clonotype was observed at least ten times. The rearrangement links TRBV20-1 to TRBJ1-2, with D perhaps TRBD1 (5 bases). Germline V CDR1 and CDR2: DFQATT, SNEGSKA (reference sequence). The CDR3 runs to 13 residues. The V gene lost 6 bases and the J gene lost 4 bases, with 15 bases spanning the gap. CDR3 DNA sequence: TGCAGTGCCACCGGGGGACGAGGCTATGGCTACACCTTC. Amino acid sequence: CSATGGRGYGYTF.

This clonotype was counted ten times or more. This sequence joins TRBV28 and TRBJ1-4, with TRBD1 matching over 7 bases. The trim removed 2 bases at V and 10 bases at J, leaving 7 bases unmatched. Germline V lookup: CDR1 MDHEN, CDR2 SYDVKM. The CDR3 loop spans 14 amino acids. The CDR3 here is CASSLQGGMAKLFF. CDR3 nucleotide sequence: TGTGCCAGCAGTTTACAGGGGGGGATGGCAAAACTGTTTTTT.

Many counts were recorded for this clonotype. The CDR3, as DNA: TGTGCCAGCTCACCTGGCTTTGGGGGTCCTGAAGCTTTCTTT. Its translation is CASSPGFGGPEAFF. The chain uses TRBV18 and TRBJ1-1; D is possibly TRBD1 (5 bases). This CDR3 is 14 amino acids long. V lost 3 bases and J lost 6, with 14 bases in between. Germline V gives CDR1 KGHSH, CDR2 LQKENI.

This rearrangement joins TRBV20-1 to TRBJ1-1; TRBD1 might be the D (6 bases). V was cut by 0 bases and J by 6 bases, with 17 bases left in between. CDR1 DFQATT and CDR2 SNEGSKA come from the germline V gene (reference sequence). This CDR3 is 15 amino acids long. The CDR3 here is CSARDGWGRVSEAFF. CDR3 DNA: TGCAGTGCTAGAGATGGGTGGGGGCGAGTGTCTGAAGCTTTCTTT.

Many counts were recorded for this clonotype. The CDR3 DNA reads TGTGCCAGCAAGAGCGGGGGAGTGGAGACCCAGTACTTC. Translating it yields CASKSGGVETQYF. The chain uses TRBV12-3 or TRBV12-4 and TRBJ2-5; TRBD2 matches 8 bases. V lost 7 bases to trimming and J lost 5 bases; unmatched junction nucleotides: 6. The CDR3 loop spans 13 amino acids.

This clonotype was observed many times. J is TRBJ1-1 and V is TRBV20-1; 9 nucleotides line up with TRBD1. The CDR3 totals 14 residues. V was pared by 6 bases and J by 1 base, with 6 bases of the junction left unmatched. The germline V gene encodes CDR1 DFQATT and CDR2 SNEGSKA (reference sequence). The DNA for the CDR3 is TGCAGTGCAAAGGACAGGGGCGGGAACACTGAAGCTTTCTTT. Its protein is CSAKDRGGNTEAFF.

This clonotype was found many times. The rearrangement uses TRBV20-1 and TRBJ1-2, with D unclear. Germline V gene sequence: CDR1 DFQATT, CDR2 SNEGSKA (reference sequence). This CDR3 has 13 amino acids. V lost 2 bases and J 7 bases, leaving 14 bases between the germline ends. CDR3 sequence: CSARKQSALGYTF. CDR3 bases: TGCAGTGCTAGAAAACAGAGTGCTCTTGGCTACACCTTC.

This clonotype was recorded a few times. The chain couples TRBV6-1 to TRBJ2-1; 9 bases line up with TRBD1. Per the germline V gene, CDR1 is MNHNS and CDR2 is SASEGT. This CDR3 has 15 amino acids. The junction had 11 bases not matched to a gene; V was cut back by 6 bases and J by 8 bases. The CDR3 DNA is TGTGCCAGCAGCCTCCAGGGGACAGGGATACATGAGCAGTTCTTC. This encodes CASSLQGTGIHEQFF.

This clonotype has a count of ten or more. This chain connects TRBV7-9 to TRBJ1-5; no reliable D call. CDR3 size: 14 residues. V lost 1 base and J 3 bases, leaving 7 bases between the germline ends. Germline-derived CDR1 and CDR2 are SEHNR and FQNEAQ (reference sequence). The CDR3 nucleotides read TGTGCCAGCAGCTTAGATTCCGTCAATCAGCCCCAGCATTTT. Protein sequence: CASSLDSVNQPQHF. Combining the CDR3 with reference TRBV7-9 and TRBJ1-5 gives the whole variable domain DTGVSQNPRHKITKRGQNVTFRCDPISEHNRLYWYRQTLGQGPEFLTYFQNEAQLEKSRLLSDRFSAERPKGSFSTLEIQRTEQGDSAMYLCASSLDSVNQPQHFGDGTRLSIL.

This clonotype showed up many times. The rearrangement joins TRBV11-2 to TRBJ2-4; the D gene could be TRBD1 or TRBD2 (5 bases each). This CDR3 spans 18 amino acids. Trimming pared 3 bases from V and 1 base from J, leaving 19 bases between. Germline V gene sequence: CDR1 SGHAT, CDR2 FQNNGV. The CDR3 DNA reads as TGTGCCAGCAGCTTGGGACCAACCGGGGAACAGGCCAAAAACATTCAGTACTTC. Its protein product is CASSLGPTGEQAKNIQYF.

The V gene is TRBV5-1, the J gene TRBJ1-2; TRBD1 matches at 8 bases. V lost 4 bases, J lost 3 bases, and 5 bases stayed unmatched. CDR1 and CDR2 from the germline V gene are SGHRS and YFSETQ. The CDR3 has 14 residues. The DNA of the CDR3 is TGCGCCAGCAGCGAGAACAGGGGGGACTATGGCTACACCTTC. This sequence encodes CASSENRGDYGYTF. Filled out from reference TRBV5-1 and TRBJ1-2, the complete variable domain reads KAGVTQTPRYLIKTRGQQVTLSCSPISGHRSVSWYQQTPGQGLQFLFEYFSETQRNKGNFPGRFSGRQFSNSRSEMNVSTLELGDSALYLCASSENRGDYGYTFGSGTRLTVV.

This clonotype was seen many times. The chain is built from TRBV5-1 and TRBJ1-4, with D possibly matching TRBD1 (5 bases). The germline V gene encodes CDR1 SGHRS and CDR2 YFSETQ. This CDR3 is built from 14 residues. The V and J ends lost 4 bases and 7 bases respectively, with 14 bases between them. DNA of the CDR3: TGCGCCAGCAGCGCCGGGGGTATAGGTGAAAAACTGTTTTTT. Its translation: CASSAGGIGEKLFF.

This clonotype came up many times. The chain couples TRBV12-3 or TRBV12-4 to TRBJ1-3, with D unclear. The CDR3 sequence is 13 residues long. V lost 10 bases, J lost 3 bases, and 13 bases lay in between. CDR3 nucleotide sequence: TGTGCCACCGGGCAGTTCTTTGGAAACACCATATATTTT. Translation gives CATGQFFGNTIYF.